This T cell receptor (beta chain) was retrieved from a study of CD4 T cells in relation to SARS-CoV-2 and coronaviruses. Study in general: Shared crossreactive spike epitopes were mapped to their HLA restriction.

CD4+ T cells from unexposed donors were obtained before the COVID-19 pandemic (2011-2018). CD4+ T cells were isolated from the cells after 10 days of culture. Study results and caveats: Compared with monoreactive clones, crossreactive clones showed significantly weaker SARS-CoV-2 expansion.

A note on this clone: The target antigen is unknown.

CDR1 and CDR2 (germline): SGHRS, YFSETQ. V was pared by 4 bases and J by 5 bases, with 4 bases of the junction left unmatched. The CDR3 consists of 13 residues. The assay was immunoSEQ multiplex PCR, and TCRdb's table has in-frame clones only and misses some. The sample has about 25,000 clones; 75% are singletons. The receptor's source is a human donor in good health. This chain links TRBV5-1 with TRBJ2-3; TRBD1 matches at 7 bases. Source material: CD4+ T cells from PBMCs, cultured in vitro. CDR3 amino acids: CASSPTGKDTQYF. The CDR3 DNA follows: TGCGCCAGCAGCCCGACAGGGAAAGATACGCAGTATTTT.